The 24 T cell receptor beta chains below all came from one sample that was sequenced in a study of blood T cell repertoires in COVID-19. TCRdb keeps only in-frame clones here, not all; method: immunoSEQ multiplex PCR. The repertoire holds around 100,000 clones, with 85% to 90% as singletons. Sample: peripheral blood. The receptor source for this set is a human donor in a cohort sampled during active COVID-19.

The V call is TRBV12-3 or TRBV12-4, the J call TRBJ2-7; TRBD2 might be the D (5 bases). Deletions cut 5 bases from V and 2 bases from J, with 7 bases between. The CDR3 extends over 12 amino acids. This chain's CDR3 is CASSPEAYEQYF. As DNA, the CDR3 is TGTGCCAGCAGTCCGGAGGCCTACGAGCAGTACTTC.

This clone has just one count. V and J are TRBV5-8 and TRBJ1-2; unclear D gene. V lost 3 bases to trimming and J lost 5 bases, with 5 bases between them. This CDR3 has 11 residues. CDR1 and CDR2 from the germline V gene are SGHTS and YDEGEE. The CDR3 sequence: CASSSRYGYTF. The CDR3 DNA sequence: TGTGCCAGCAGCTCGCGGTATGGCTACACCTTC.

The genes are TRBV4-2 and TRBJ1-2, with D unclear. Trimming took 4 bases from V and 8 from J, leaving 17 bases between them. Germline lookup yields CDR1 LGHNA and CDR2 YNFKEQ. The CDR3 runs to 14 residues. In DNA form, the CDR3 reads TGTGCCAGCAGCCCACATCCTAGAGATGCCGGCTACACCTTC. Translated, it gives CASSPHPRDAGYTF.

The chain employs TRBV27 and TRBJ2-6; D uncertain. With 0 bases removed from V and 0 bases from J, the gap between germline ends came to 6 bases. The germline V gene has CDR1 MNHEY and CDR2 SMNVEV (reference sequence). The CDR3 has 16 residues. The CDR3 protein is CASSLSGTSGANVLTF. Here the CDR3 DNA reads TGTGCCAGCAGTTTATCCGGTACCTCTGGGGCCAACGTCCTGACTTTC.

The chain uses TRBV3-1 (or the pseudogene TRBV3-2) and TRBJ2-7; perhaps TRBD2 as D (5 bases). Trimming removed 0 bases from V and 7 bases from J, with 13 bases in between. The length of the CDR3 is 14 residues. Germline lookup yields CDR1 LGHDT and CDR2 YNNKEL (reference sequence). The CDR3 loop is CASSQDWVAWEQYF. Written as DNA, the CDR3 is TGTGCCAGCAGCCAAGATTGGGTAGCGTGGGAGCAGTACTTC.

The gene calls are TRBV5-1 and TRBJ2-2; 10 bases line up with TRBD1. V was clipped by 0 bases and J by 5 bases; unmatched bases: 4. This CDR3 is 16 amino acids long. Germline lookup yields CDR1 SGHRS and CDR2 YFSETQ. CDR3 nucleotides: TGCGCCAGCAGCTTGGCCGGGACAGGGGATACCGGGGAGCTGTTTTTT. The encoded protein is CASSLAGTGDTGELFF.

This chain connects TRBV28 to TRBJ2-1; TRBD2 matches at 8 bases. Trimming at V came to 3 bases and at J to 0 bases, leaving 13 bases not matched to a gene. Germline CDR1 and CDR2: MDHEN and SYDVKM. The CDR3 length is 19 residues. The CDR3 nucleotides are TGTGCCAGCAGTTTCCGGTTAGCGGGGAAAGCTACCTCCTACAATGAGCAGTTCTTC. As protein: CASSFRLAGKATSYNEQFF.

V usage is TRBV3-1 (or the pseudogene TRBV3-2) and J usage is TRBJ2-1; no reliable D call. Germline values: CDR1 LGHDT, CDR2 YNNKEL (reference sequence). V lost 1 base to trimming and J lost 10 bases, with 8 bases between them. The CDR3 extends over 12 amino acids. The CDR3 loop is CASSQGRGEQFF. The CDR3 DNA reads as TGTGCCAGCAGCCAAGGGAGAGGAGAGCAGTTCTTC.

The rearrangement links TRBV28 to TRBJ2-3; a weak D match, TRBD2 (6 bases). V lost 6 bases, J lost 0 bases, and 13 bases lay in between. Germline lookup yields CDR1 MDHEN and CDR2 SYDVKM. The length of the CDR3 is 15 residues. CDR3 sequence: CASSQSGPSTDTQYF. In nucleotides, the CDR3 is TGTGCCAGCAGCCAAAGCGGGCCTAGCACAGATACGCAGTATTTT.

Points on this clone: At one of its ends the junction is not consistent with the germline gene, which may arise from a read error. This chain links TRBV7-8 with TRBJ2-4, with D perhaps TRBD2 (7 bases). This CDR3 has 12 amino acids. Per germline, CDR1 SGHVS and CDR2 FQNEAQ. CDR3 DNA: TGTGCCAGCAGCTTAGAGGCGGGGGCTGCGGACTTC. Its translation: CASSLEAGAADF.

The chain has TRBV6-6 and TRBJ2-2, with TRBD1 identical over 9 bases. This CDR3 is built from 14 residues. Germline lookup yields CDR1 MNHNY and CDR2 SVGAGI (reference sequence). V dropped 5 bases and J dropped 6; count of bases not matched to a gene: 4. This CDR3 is CASSRDRGSGELFF. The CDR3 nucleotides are TGTGCCAGCAGTCGCGACAGGGGGTCCGGGGAGCTGTTTTTT.

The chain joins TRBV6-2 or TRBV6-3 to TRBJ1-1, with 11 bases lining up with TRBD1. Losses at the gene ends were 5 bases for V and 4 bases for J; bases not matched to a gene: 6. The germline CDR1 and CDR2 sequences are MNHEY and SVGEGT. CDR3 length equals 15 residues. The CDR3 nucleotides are TGTGCCAGCAGTATTCCAGGGACAGGGGGCACTGAAGCTTTCTTT. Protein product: CASSIPGTGGTEAFF.

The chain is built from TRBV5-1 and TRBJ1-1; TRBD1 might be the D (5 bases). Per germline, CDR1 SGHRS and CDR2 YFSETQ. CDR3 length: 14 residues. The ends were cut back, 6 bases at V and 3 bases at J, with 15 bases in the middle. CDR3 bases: TGCGCCAGCAAGAATCTGGGGGGTTACACTGAAGCTTTCTTT. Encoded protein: CASKNLGGYTEAFF.

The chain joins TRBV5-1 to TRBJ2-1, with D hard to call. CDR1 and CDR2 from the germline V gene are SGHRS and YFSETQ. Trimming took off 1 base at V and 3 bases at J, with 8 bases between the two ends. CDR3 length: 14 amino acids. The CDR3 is CASSLRAHYNEQFF. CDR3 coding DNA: TGCGCCAGCAGCTTGAGAGCGCACTACAATGAGCAGTTCTTC.

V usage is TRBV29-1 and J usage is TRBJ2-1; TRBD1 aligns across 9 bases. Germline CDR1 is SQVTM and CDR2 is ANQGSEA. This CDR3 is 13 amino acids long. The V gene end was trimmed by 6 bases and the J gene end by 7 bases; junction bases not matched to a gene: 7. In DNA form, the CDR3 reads TGCAGCGTCGGACAGGGGAAGGGTAATGAGCAGTTCTTC. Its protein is CSVGQGKGNEQFF.

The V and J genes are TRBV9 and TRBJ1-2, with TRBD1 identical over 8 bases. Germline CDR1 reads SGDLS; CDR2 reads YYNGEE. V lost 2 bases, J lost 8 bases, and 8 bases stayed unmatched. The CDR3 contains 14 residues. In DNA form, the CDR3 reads TGTGCCAGCAGCGTTCAGACAGGGGATGGAGGCTACACCTTC. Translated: CASSVQTGDGGYTF.

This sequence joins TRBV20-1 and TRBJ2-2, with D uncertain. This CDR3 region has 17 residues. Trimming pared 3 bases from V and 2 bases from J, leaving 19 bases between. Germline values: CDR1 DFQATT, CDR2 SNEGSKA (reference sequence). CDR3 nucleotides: TGCAGTGCTAGTCCTCTAGGCAGCATCCAAAACACCGGGGAGCTGTTTTTT. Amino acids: CSASPLGSIQNTGELFF.

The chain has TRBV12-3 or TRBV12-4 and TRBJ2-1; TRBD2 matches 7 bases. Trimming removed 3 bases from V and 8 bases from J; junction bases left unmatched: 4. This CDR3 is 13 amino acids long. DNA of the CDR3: TGTGCCAGCAGTTTCCGGGAGGAGGATGAGCAGTTCTTC. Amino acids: CASSFREEDEQFF.

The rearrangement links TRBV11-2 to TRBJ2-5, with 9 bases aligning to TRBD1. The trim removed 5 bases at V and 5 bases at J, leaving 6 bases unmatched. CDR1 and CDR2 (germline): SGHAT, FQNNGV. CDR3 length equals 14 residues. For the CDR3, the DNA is TGTGCCAGCAGCCTCAAGACAGGGGGGGAGACCCAGTACTTC. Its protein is CASSLKTGGETQYF. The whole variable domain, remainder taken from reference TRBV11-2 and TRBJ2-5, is EAGVAQSPRYKIIEKRQSVAFWCNPISGHATLYWYQQILGQGPKLLIQFQNNGVVDDSQLPKDRFSAERLKGVDSTLKIQPAKLEDSAVYLCASSLKTGGETQYFGPGTRLLVL.

CDR3 nucleotides: TGCAGCGTTGGGGGCAGCGGGTCTCTTCCTCCCTACGAGCAGTACTTC. Amino acid sequence: CSVGGSGSLPPYEQYF. The genes are TRBV29-1 and TRBJ2-7, with D perhaps TRBD2 (6 bases). Trimming stripped 4 bases from V and 2 bases from J, with 21 bases between. The length of the CDR3 is 16 residues. The germline CDR1 and CDR2 sequences are SQVTM and ANQGSEA.

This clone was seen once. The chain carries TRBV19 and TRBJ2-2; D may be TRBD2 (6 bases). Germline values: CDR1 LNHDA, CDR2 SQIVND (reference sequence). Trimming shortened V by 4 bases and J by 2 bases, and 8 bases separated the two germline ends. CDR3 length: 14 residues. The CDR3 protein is CASSNGGNTGELFF. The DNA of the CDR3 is TGTGCCAGTAGTAACGGGGGAAACACCGGGGAGCTGTTTTTT.

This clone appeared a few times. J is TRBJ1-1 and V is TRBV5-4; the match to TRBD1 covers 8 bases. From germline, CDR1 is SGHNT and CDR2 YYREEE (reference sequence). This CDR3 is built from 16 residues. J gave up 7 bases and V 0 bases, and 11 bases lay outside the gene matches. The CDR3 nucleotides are TGTGCCAGCAGCTTGGCCAGTACAGGGGGACTAAGTGAAGCTTTCTTT. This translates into CASSLASTGGLSEAFF.

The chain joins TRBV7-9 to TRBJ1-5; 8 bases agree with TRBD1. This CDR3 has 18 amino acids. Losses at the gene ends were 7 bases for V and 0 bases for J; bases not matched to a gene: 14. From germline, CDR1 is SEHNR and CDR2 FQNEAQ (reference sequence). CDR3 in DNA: TGTGCCAGCACTACAGGGAGGACAGGGAACTTTAGCAATCAGCCCCAGCATTTT. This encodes CASTTGRTGNFSNQPQHF. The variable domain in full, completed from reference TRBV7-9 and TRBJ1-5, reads DTGVSQNPRHKITKRGQNVTFRCDPISEHNRLYWYRQTLGQGPEFLTYFQNEAQLEKSRLLSDRFSAERPKGSFSTLEIQRTEQGDSAMYLCASTTGRTGNFSNQPQHFGDGTRLSIL.

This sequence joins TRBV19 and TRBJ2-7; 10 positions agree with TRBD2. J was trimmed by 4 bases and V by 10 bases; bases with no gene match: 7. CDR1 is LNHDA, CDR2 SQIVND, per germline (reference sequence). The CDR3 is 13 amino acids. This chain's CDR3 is CATRLAGAYEQYF. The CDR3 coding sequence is TGTGCCACGCGTCTAGCGGGAGCATACGAGCAGTACTTC.